This TCR beta chain was obtained from a study of T cell responses to AZD1222 COVID-19 vaccine (dated by TCRdb to about 2021). Study-level background: AZD1222 recipients given second doses at about 4 weeks or at about 12 weeks were pooled, since spike-specific TCR depth and breadth were not found to differ between the two schedules. TCR sequencing covered roughly 230 trial participants: 200 to 210 given two doses of AZD1222 and about 26 given two doses of MenACWY control vaccine. Enrollment into the trials was organized by age into subgroups of 18-55, 56-69 and 70-plus years, and those subgroups contained roughly 140, 27 and 60 TCR-sequenced participants, respectively.

The germline V gene provides CDR1 SGHVS and CDR2 FNYEAQ. Trimming takes 1 base from V and 7 bases from J, and the germline ends sit 17 bases apart. Reading from cysteine to phenylalanine, the CDR3 counts 16 amino acids. CDR3 DNA is the only sequence kept; it has 48 bases, read in frame from the first base. The CDR3 regions of human TCRbeta chains were subjected to immunosequencing. Turning to the authors' computational methods: Repertoire TCRs were matched against a reference library of SARS-CoV-2-specific TCRs generated with the MIRA antigen-specificity platform. Breadth was defined as the fraction of unique TCRs that were SARS-CoV-2-associated, and depth was defined as the fraction of total T cells that were SARS-CoV-2-associated. Using the MIRA data, every spike-specific TCR was mapped to the spike region that the TCR reacted to and assigned to either a CD4 or a CD8 class. Log10-transformed breadth and depth values were compared by one-way ANOVA with Sidak's multiple comparisons tests. The table comes from immuneACCESS by way of TCRdb, which keeps in-frame sequences with V and J called. Part of the clones is missing from these tables; in studies checked, under half for an unresolved V gene and the rest for unknown reasons. V, J and clone size reflect that table, while D and trimming were determined from the DNA. The sample table records 75,000 to 100,000 clones; around 86% of these occur just once. In total, the top ten clones hold 5.5% to 7% of the sample.

Taken with the paper, the label for time point translates to: baseline before first vaccination. Vaccinee samples came from UK trials COV001 and COV002, including a single-blind randomized controlled phase 2/3 trial of AZD1222 (ChAdOx1 nCoV-19) in healthy adults. Trial participant PBMC samples were collected at day 0 and day 28 after the second dose for TCRbeta chain sequencing. As regards this clone: Its antigen remains unidentified. No quality values exist for individual bases; no much larger clone is one base distant.

What the research found in general, with its limitations: In the small 56-69-year group, the increase in depth fell short of significance, most likely because of low power. Because no samples from the day 14 peak response were available, repertoires could be characterized only after the peak T cell response. Most participants were white British and females outnumbered males, and the authors suggested that clonal diversity may have been underestimated. Reportedly, almost half of the unique spike-specific TCRs recognized epitopes lying outside the regions that are mutated in the B.1.351 and B.1.1.7 variants. After two AZD1222 doses, spike-specific TCR breadth and depth were significantly higher than at day 0 and than in MenACWY recipients. The whole spike protein was spanned by vaccine-associated CD4 TCRs, and dominant responses were seen in regions 160-218 and 743-854. Conclusions about previously exposed vaccinees are limited because only six or seven AZD1222 recipients were SARS-CoV-2 seropositive at baseline.

This specimen was peripheral blood, taken on day 0 of AZD1222 vaccination. In this chain, TRBV7-6 is recombined with TRBJ2-1; the D gene is perhaps TRBD1 or TRBD2, as each covers 6 bases. The clonotype comes from an adult in good health. The DNA is as follows: TGTGCCAGCAGCTTAGGACTGGGGGGCGCGGGAAATGAGCAGTTCTTC. This sequence encodes CASSLGLGGAGNEQFF.